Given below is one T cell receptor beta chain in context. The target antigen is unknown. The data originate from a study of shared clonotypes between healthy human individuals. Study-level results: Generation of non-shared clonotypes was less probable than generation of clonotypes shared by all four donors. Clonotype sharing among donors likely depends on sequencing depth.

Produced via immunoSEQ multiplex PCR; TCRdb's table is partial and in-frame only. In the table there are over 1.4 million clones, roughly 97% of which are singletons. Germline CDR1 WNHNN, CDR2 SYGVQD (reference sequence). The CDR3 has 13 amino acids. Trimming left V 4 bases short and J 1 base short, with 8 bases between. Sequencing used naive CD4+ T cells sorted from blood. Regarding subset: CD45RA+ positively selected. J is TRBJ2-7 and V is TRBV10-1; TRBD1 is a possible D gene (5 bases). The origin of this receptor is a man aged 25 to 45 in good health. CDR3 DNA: TGCGCCAGCAGTGGGGCAGGGTCCTACGAGCAGTACTTC. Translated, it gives CASSGAGSYEQYF.